These 21 T cell receptor beta chains share one sample of origin, sequenced in a study of technical replicates of blood from several donors. The protocol was immunoSEQ multiplex PCR, while the TCRdb copy is restricted to in-frame clones and leaves out a portion. The sample carries tens of thousands of clones, around 95% recorded once. The specimen was T cells isolated from PBMCs. The source is a human donor in good health.

The V gene is TRBV30, the J gene TRBJ2-1; 8 nucleotides line up with TRBD2. This CDR3 is 15 amino acids long. Germline CDR1 is GTSNPN and CDR2 is SVGIG (reference sequence). Losses at the gene ends were 1 base for V and 3 bases for J; bases not matched to a gene: 5. The CDR3 region has the DNA TGTGCCTGGAGTGGGGGACTAGGGGGCTACAATGAGCAGTTCTTC. Its translation: CAWSGGLGGYNEQFF.

V and J are TRBV4-1 and TRBJ1-1, with 7 nucleotides matching TRBD1. Germline CDR1 and CDR2: MGHRA and YSYEKL. Unmatched junction bases numbered 1, after V lost 3 bases and J lost 3 bases. The CDR3 is made up of 13 amino acids. In DNA form, the CDR3 reads TGCGCCAGCAGCCAGACAGGGTACACTGAAGCTTTCTTT. This codes for CASSQTGYTEAFF.

The V and J genes are TRBV4-1 and TRBJ1-1, with D possibly matching TRBD1 (5 bases). The V and J ends lost 4 bases and 6 bases respectively, with 9 bases between them. Looked up from germline, CDR1 is MGHRA and CDR2 is YSYEKL. The CDR3 runs 12 residues. The CDR3 coding sequence is TGCGCCAGCAGCCTCTGGGGGGCTGAAGCTTTCTTT. This encodes CASSLWGAEAFF.

The V call is TRBV11-2, the J call TRBJ2-7; perhaps TRBD2 as D (5 bases). Germline CDR1 SGHAT, CDR2 FQNNGV. The germline V and J ends were trimmed by 6 bases and 6 bases, with 21 bases remaining between them. The CDR3 runs 15 residues. The CDR3 protein is CASSSLEGGVVEQYF. CDR3 coding DNA: TGTGCCAGCAGTTCTCTAGAGGGTGGGGTGGTCGAGCAGTACTTC.

The V and J genes are TRBV5-1 and TRBJ2-7; 8 bases align to TRBD1. From germline, CDR1 is SGHRS and CDR2 YFSETQ. The length of the CDR3 is 15 residues. V was pared by 4 bases and J by 4 bases, with 10 bases of the junction left unmatched. CDR3: CASSVGQVELYEQYF. The CDR3 nucleotides read TGCGCCAGCAGCGTGGGACAGGTGGAACTTTACGAGCAGTACTTC.

The chain uses TRBV6-1 and TRBJ2-1, with D maybe TRBD1 (5 bases). Deletions cut 10 bases from V and 2 bases from J, with 18 bases between. Germline V CDR1 and CDR2: MNHNS, SASEGT. The length of the CDR3 is 15 residues. The CDR3 sequence is CAIQGGDSAYNEQFF. CDR3 in DNA: TGTGCCATTCAGGGCGGAGACAGTGCCTACAATGAGCAGTTCTTC.

This chain links TRBV2 with TRBJ2-7; 10 bases fit TRBD1. V shed 7 bases and J 7 bases; nucleotides not matched to a gene: 4. Germline V CDR1 and CDR2: SNHLY, FYNNEI. The length of the CDR3 is 12 residues. CDR3 region: CASNDRGPEQYF. The CDR3 DNA sequence: TGTGCCAGCAACGACAGGGGGCCGGAGCAGTACTTC.

This chain uses TRBV6-1 with TRBJ1-1; 7 bases agree with TRBD1. This CDR3 is built from 13 residues. Germline V CDR1 and CDR2: MNHNS, SASEGT. J lost 4 bases, V lost 10 bases, and 9 bases had no gene match. CDR3 DNA sequence: TGTGCCACCAGAGACAGGGCGGGCACTGAAGCTTTCTTT. It codes for CATRDRAGTEAFF.

J is TRBJ1-2 and V is TRBV4-1; a weak D match, TRBD1 (5 bases). The germline CDR1 and CDR2 sequences are MGHRA and YSYEKL. CDR3 length: 16 amino acids. Trimming took 6 bases from V and 7 from J, leaving 24 bases between them. CDR3 in amino acids: CASRSGGSAVTFGYTF. The CDR3 DNA sequence: TGCGCCAGCAGAAGTGGGGGGAGCGCGGTGACTTTTGGCTACACCTTC.

The rearrangement joins TRBV29-1 to TRBJ1-1, with D possibly being TRBD1 (6 bases). This CDR3 comprises 13 residues. V dropped 5 bases and J dropped 0 bases, with 10 bases sitting between them. Germline V gene sequence: CDR1 SQVTM, CDR2 ANQGSEA. This CDR3 reads CSVQGRMNTEAFF. The CDR3 DNA is TGCAGCGTTCAGGGGCGAATGAACACTGAAGCTTTCTTT.

The chain combines TRBV7-6 with TRBJ1-1; TRBD1 is a possible D gene (5 bases). CDR1 SGHVS and CDR2 FNYEAQ come from the germline V gene. Trimming pared 5 bases from V and 4 bases from J, leaving 14 bases between. The CDR3 totals 14 residues. The chain's CDR3 is CASSPPRQTTEAFF. The CDR3 DNA reads TGTGCCAGCAGCCCGCCTAGACAGACCACTGAAGCTTTCTTT.

The V and J genes are TRBV29-1 and TRBJ1-4; D gene ambiguous. Germline V lookup: CDR1 SQVTM, CDR2 ANQGSEA. The CDR3 totals 13 residues. The V and J ends lost 4 bases and 3 bases respectively, with 9 bases between them. Here the CDR3 reads CSVGWAANEKLFF. The CDR3 DNA sequence: TGCAGCGTTGGTTGGGCAGCTAATGAAAAACTGTTTTTT.

V and J are TRBV28 and TRBJ1-1; maybe TRBD1 (5 bases). Germline CDR1 MDHEN, CDR2 SYDVKM. The CDR3 contains 11 residues. The CDR3 spells CVGASNTEAFF. Written as DNA, the CDR3 is TGTGTTGGGGCGAGCAACACTGAAGCTTTCTTT. Full variable domain (remainder filled in from reference TRBV28 and TRBJ1-1): DVKVTQSSRYLVKRTGEKVFLECVQDMDHENMFWYRQDPGLGLRLIYFSYDVKMKEKGDIPEGYSVSREKKERFSLILESASTNQTSMYLCVGASNTEAFFGQGTRLTVV.

V gene TRBV10-3 combines with J gene TRBJ1-1; no reliable D call. The CDR3 is made up of 14 amino acids. The germline V gene encodes CDR1 ENHRY and CDR2 SYGVKD. Trimming stripped 6 bases from V and 2 bases from J, with 13 bases between. The CDR3 loop reads CAIRRMSGNTEAFF. In nucleotides, the CDR3 is TGTGCCATCAGACGAATGTCGGGTAACACTGAAGCTTTCTTT.

This clone was picked up one time. This CDR3 is CASSLTRGAGFTDTQYF. CDR3 nucleotides: TGTGCCAGCAGTTTAACTCGGGGGGCGGGGTTCACAGATACGCAGTATTTT. The rearrangement links TRBV28 to TRBJ2-3, with D possibly matching TRBD2 (7 bases). CDR3 size: 17 residues. The V gene's germline CDR1 is MDHEN and CDR2 SYDVKM. The V end lost 2 bases, the J end lost 2 bases, and 17 bases lay between the germline ends.

This chain links TRBV6-1 with TRBJ1-1, with D unresolved. Germline CDR1 is MNHNS and CDR2 is SASEGT. The ends were cut back, 4 bases at V and 5 bases at J, with 11 bases in the middle. The CDR3 loop spans 13 amino acids. The DNA of the CDR3 is TGTGCCAGCAGTGTTACGGGTGGGACTGAAGCTTTCTTT. This encodes CASSVTGGTEAFF.

The gene calls are TRBV29-1 and TRBJ2-1; TRBD2 agrees at 8 bases. The CDR3 is made up of 14 amino acids. Per germline, CDR1 SQVTM and CDR2 ANQGSEA. J gave up 2 bases and V 7 bases, and 7 bases lay outside the gene matches. This chain's CDR3 is CSAMGLVAYNEQFF. The CDR3 DNA follows: TGCAGCGCAATGGGACTAGTTGCCTACAATGAGCAGTTCTTC.

This chain joins TRBV27 and TRBJ1-4; 8 nucleotides match TRBD1. V lost 5 bases to trimming and J lost 7 bases; unmatched junction nucleotides: 9. CDR3 length equals 15 residues. Germline lookup yields CDR1 MNHEY and CDR2 SMNVEV (reference sequence). The CDR3 DNA reads as TGTGCCAGCAGTGCGACGGGACAGGTCTTTGAAAAACTGTTTTTT. Protein sequence: CASSATGQVFEKLFF. The whole variable domain, filled in from reference TRBV27 and TRBJ1-4, reads EAQVTQNPRYLITVTGKKLTVTCSQNMNHEYMSWYRQDPGLGLRQIYYSMNVEVTDKGDVPEGYKVSRKEKRNFPLILESPSPNQTSLYFCASSATGQVFEKLFFGSGTQLSVL.

The rearrangement uses TRBV5-1 and TRBJ1-5; D unresolved. Trimming pared 4 bases from V and 0 bases from J, leaving 11 bases between. CDR1 and CDR2 (germline): SGHRS, YFSETQ. This CDR3 is built from 15 residues. The CDR3 coding sequence is TGCGCCAGCAGCCCTCACGGGTATAGCAATCAGCCCCAGCATTTT. It translates to CASSPHGYSNQPQHF.

V and J are TRBV2 and TRBJ2-1; possibly TRBD2 for D (6 bases). Between the trimmed V and J ends, which lost 6 bases and 3 bases, there was a span of 12 bases. The germline CDR1 and CDR2 sequences are SNHLY and FYNNEI. The CDR3 extends over 14 amino acids. CDR3 sequence reads: CASRDGGSYNEQFF. CDR3 nucleotides: TGTGCCAGCAGAGACGGAGGGAGCTACAATGAGCAGTTCTTC. Complete variable domain (other parts from reference TRBV2 and TRBJ2-1): EPEVTQTPSHQVTQMGQEVILRCVPISNHLYFYWYRQILGQKVEFLVSFYNNEISEKSEIFDDQFSVERPDGSNFTLKIRSTKLEDSAMYFCASRDGGSYNEQFFGPGTRLTVL.

J is TRBJ2-3 and V is TRBV7-3; the D is unclear. The CDR3 is 12 amino acids. V was trimmed by 5 bases and J by 5 bases, leaving 8 bases between them. The germline gives CDR1 SGHTA, CDR2 FQGTGA. The CDR3 here is CASSVPGDTQYF. CDR3 coding DNA: TGTGCCAGCAGCGTACCCGGAGATACGCAGTATTTT. Supplemented by reference TRBV7-3 and TRBJ2-3, the full variable domain reads GAGVSQTPSNKVTEKGKYVELRCDPISGHTALYWYRQSLGQGPEFLIYFQGTGAADDSGLPNDRFFAVRPEGSVSTLKIQRTERGDSAVYLCASSVPGDTQYFGPGTRLTVL.